The 26 T cell receptor beta chains reported below all come from one sample, sequenced in a study of T cells in Graves' hyperthyroidism and ophthalmopathy. TCR beta CDR3 regions were amplified from RNA transcripts. A set of HTBI primers served as the primers for a first-round RT-PCR of the TCR CDR3. From the multiplex PCR reads, TCRdb called clonotypes with MiXCR, one entry per CDR3 protein. Of around 600,000 distinct CDR3 sequences in the sample, about 14% were seen once. Material: blood. All receptors derive from a woman aged 50 to 60 with Graves' ophthalmopathy.

Details on this clonotype: Germline and junction disagree at one end, which may indicate a read error. The chain is built from TRBV5-1 and TRBJ2-5, with D maybe TRBD2 (5 bases). The germline V gene has CDR1 SGHRS and CDR2 YFSETQ. The CDR3 is 16 amino acids. This CDR3 is CASGLAPANTGETQYF. DNA of the CDR3: TGCGCCAGCGGCTTGGCTCCTGCTAATACGGGGGAGACCCAGTACTTC.

This clonotype was seen at least ten times. The CDR3 is CAWSPSGILSEQYF. CDR3 bases: TGTGCCTGGAGTCCGAGCGGGATTCTGTCCGAGCAGTACTTC. This sequence joins TRBV30 and TRBJ2-7; 7 bases agree with TRBD2. This CDR3 region has 14 residues. Germline V gene data show CDR1 as GTSNPN and CDR2 as SVGIG (reference sequence). J gave up 6 bases and V 2 bases, and 10 bases lay outside the gene matches.

This clonotype showed up many times. The genes are TRBV28 and TRBJ1-1; D call uncertain. Germline CDR1 is MDHEN and CDR2 is SYDVKM. The V and J ends lost 6 bases and 6 bases respectively, with 11 bases between them. The CDR3 is 12 amino acids. The CDR3, as DNA: TGTGCCAGCAGCCCTAATGAGGCTGAAGCTTTCTTT. Its translation is CASSPNEAEAFF.

There are a few counts of this clonotype. The rearrangement joins TRBV20-1 to TRBJ2-7; possible D gene TRBD1, 7 bases. The CDR3 covers 13 residues. Deletions cut 4 bases from V and 4 bases from J, with 14 bases between. Germline V CDR1 and CDR2: DFQATT, SNEGSKA (reference sequence). In DNA, the CDR3 is TGCAGTGCTATGGAGGGGGCAAGTTACGAGCAGTACTTC. This codes for CSAMEGASYEQYF.

This clonotype was seen a handful of times. The chain uses TRBV6-1 and TRBJ2-1; perhaps TRBD2 as D (6 bases). Per the germline V gene, CDR1 is MNHNS and CDR2 is SASEGT. The CDR3 loop spans 18 amino acids. V was trimmed by 5 bases and J by 0 bases, leaving 20 bases between them. CDR3 residues: CASSYIAGTTSSYNEQFF. CDR3 nucleotides: TGTGCCAGCAGTTACATTGCGGGAACGACCAGCTCCTACAATGAGCAGTTCTTC.

This clonotype has ten or more counts. J is TRBJ2-1 and V is TRBV20-1; no firm D call. This CDR3 spans 11 amino acids. Germline V gene lookup returns CDR1 DFQATT and CDR2 SNEGSKA (reference sequence). Trimming removed 6 bases at V and 6 bases at J, with 9 bases between. CDR3 in amino acids: CSAVLGNEQFF. CDR3 in DNA: TGCAGTGCGGTACTCGGCAATGAGCAGTTCTTC.

The rearrangement joins TRBV5-5 to TRBJ2-5; D possibly uses TRBD1 or TRBD2 (5 bases each). Germline CDR1 SGHKS, CDR2 YYEKEE (reference sequence). Trimming took off 1 base at V and 0 bases at J, with 7 bases between the two ends. This CDR3 has 14 residues. The CDR3 region is CASSLWDDQETQYF. The CDR3 DNA follows: TGTGCCAGCAGCTTGTGGGACGACCAAGAGACCCAGTACTTC.

This clonotype was picked up a small number of times. The rearrangement joins TRBV19 to TRBJ2-5; D remains ambiguous. The CDR3 has 16 amino acids. In germline, CDR1 is LNHDA, CDR2 SQIVND (reference sequence). Trimming left V 3 bases short and J 1 base short, with 15 bases between. The CDR3 DNA is TGTGCCAGTAGTATTGTCCGACACGGCTTCCAAGAGACCCAGTACTTC. Translated, it gives CASSIVRHGFQETQYF.

This clonotype occurred many times. This sequence joins TRBV6-2 or TRBV6-3 and TRBJ2-7, with a tentative D call TRBD1 (5 bases). The V gene lost 7 bases and the J gene lost 0 bases, with 10 bases spanning the gap. The CDR3 has 13 residues. Germline values: CDR1 MNHEY, CDR2 SVGEGT. In DNA form, the CDR3 reads TGTGCCAGCAACGACAGAGGCTCCTACGAGCAGTACTTC. This sequence encodes CASNDRGSYEQYF.

Ten or more counts support this clonotype. The chain combines TRBV28 with TRBJ1-1, with D uncertain. The CDR3 is made up of 11 amino acids. Between the trimmed V and J ends, which lost 7 bases and 9 bases, there was a span of 12 bases. Germline loops: CDR1 MDHEN, CDR2 SYDVKM. CDR3 nucleotide sequence: TGTGCCAGCACCAAAGACGGGAAAGCTTTCTTT. This gives the protein CASTKDGKAFF.

This clonotype was seen at least ten times. The V call is TRBV5-6, the J call TRBJ2-1, with D perhaps matching TRBD1 or TRBD2 (5 bases each). Germline CDR1 SGHDT, CDR2 YYEEEE. Deletions cut 0 bases from V and 4 bases from J, with 14 bases between. This CDR3 region has 16 residues. CDR3 bases: TGTGCCAGCAGCTTGGCGGGACGGCGGCTGTACAATGAGCAGTTCTTC. It encodes CASSLAGRRLYNEQFF.

CDR3 nucleotide sequence: TGTGCCAGCAGCCAAGGGGCCCAGGGGCACTATGGCTACACCTTC. It encodes CASSQGAQGHYGYTF. This sequence joins TRBV7-6 and TRBJ1-2; the D gene is possibly TRBD1 (6 bases). V was clipped by 5 bases and J by 3 bases, with 16 bases between them. The CDR3 loop spans 15 amino acids. Per germline, CDR1 SGHVS and CDR2 FNYEAQ.

This clonotype was observed a few times. The chain recombines TRBV7-6 with TRBJ2-7; D is perhaps TRBD2 (5 bases). Trimming stripped 1 base from V and 2 bases from J, with 15 bases between. From germline, CDR1 is SGHVS and CDR2 FNYEAQ. CDR3 length: 16 amino acids. CDR3 sequence: CASSLEGSSLPYEQYF. The CDR3 nucleotides are TGTGCCAGCAGCTTAGAAGGCTCTAGCTTACCCTACGAGCAGTACTTC.

This clonotype appeared many times. V usage is TRBV10-3 and J usage is TRBJ2-7; TRBD1 agrees at 10 bases. The trim removed 2 bases at V and 3 bases at J, leaving 4 bases unmatched. Germline V gene sequence: CDR1 ENHRY, CDR2 SYGVKD. This CDR3 spans 15 amino acids. The CDR3 nucleotides read TGTGCCATCAGTGAGCCGGGACAGGGGTTCTACGAGCAGTACTTC. Residues: CAISEPGQGFYEQYF.

This clonotype was counted a few times. The gene calls are TRBV5-1 and TRBJ2-2; the D is unclear. Trimming removed 5 bases from V and 2 bases from J, with 13 bases in between. The germline gives CDR1 SGHRS, CDR2 YFSETQ. The CDR3 consists of 15 residues. The CDR3 DNA follows: TGCGCCAGCAGGATCTCCGGGCTCAACACCGGGGAGCTGTTTTTT. Translation: CASRISGLNTGELFF.

The table lists this clonotype with many counts. The chain combines TRBV7-9 with TRBJ1-1; D remains ambiguous. Germline values: CDR1 SEHNR, CDR2 FQNEAQ (reference sequence). V shed 7 bases and J shed 0 bases, with 6 bases lying between them. CDR3 size: 12 residues. The CDR3 loop reads CASKQMNTEAFF. CDR3 nucleotide sequence: TGTGCCAGCAAACAGATGAACACTGAAGCTTTCTTT.

This clonotype was detected ten times or more. This chain links TRBV2 with TRBJ2-1; 8 positions agree with TRBD2. This CDR3 contains 17 residues. Germline CDR1 reads SNHLY; CDR2 reads FYNNEI. Trimming cost V 7 bases and J 5 bases; bases outside gene matches: 16. This chain's CDR3 is CASINPIGSSGDNEQFF. CDR3 DNA: TGTGCCAGCATCAACCCAATTGGGAGTAGCGGGGACAATGAGCAGTTCTTC.

This clonotype was seen more than once but under ten times. The chain has TRBV9 and TRBJ2-7, with 11 bases matching TRBD2. The trim removed 4 bases at V and 5 bases at J, leaving 8 bases unmatched. Germline assignment: CDR1 SGDLS and CDR2 YYNGEE. This CDR3 is 15 amino acids long. CDR3 sequence reads: CASSRTSGRINEQYF. The CDR3 DNA reads as TGTGCCAGCAGCCGTACTAGCGGGAGAATCAACGAGCAGTACTTC.

Regarding this clonotype: With a much larger clone just one base away, this may be a read error. Here the CDR3 DNA reads TGTGCCAGCAGCTTAGAGGGACGGGACAAGAGCACAGATACGCAGTATTTT. This sequence encodes CASSLEGRDKSTDTQYF. The rearrangement joins TRBV7-9 to TRBJ2-3; a possible D gene is TRBD1 (6 bases). Germline CDR1 SEHNR, CDR2 FQNEAQ (reference sequence). This CDR3 contains 17 residues. Trimming pared 1 base from V and 0 bases from J, leaving 14 bases between.

This clonotype was seen many times. This chain links TRBV12-3 or TRBV12-4 with TRBJ2-7, with 10 bases lining up with TRBD2. V trimming: 2 bases; J trimming: 3 bases; junction bases outside the gene matches: 7. The CDR3 has 16 amino acids. The CDR3 DNA sequence: TGTGCCAGCAGTTTACTAGGACTAGCGGAAAACTACGAGCAGTACTTC. This encodes CASSLLGLAENYEQYF.

In the case of this clonotype: A much larger clone sits a single nucleotide away, making a read error possible. The gene calls are TRBV12-3 or TRBV12-4 and TRBJ2-5; 14 nucleotides match TRBD2. With 7 bases clipped from V and 9 bases from J, the junction kept 19 bases outside the gene matches. The CDR3 loop spans 18 amino acids. This chain's CDR3 is CASKVGGLAGDRGEAQYF. CDR3 nucleotide sequence: TGTGCCAGCAAAGTCGGGGGACTAGCGGGAGATCGAGGGGAGGCCCAGTACTTC.

This clonotype was seen at least ten times. The chain carries TRBV28 and TRBJ2-5, with 7 positions matching TRBD2. The trim removed 7 bases at V and 2 bases at J, leaving 10 bases unmatched. Germline assignment: CDR1 MDHEN and CDR2 SYDVKM. The CDR3 consists of 15 residues. CDR3 residues: CASKRGREWQETQYF. As DNA, the CDR3 is TGTGCCAGCAAACGAGGGCGGGAGTGGCAAGAGACCCAGTACTTC.

For this clonotype: The junction departs from germline at one end; a sequencing error may be responsible. The chain joins TRBV7-3 to TRBJ2-2; 13 bases fit TRBD2. Germline V gene lookup returns CDR1 SGHTA and CDR2 FQGTGA. This CDR3 region has 16 residues. The CDR3 DNA is TGTGCCAGCAGCTCCGGGACTAGCGGGAACGCCGGGGAGCTGTTTTTT. Its translation is CASSSGTSGNAGELFF.

This chain connects TRBV5-4 to TRBJ2-1; 13 positions match TRBD2. V was pared by 4 bases and J by 2 bases, with 9 bases of the junction left unmatched. The CDR3 extends over 18 amino acids. From germline, CDR1 is SGHNT and CDR2 YYREEE (reference sequence). The CDR3 here is CASSPGLAGVTPYNEQFF. Here the CDR3 DNA reads TGTGCCAGCAGCCCCGGACTAGCGGGAGTAACCCCCTACAATGAGCAGTTCTTC.

This clonotype was observed at least ten times. The gene calls are TRBV13 and TRBJ2-1; 13 positions match TRBD2. Per the germline V gene, CDR1 is PRHDT and CDR2 is FYEKMQ (reference sequence). This CDR3 region has 16 residues. With 1 base clipped from V and 6 bases from J, the junction kept 3 bases outside the gene matches. The CDR3 nucleotides are TGTGCCAGCAGCTTAGTCCGGACTAGCGGGAGCAATGAGCAGTTCTTC. This encodes CASSLVRTSGSNEQFF.

This clonotype was detected many times. The chain has TRBV20-1 and TRBJ1-5; D uncertain. Germline CDR1 DFQATT, CDR2 SNEGSKA (reference sequence). The ends were cut back, 0 bases at V and 4 bases at J, with 7 bases in the middle. The CDR3 consists of 13 residues. The CDR3 reads CSARDYQNQPQHF. The CDR3 region has the DNA TGCAGTGCTAGAGATTACCAAAATCAGCCCCAGCATTTT.